Here is one T cell receptor (beta chain) with its context. The antigen is not known. The sample has other DNA sequences that encode this CDR3 too. The data were obtained in a study of T cell responses to AZD1222 COVID-19 vaccine. V gave up 4 bases and J gave up 5 bases; unmatched junction bases: 7. The CDR3 runs 14 residues. Germline lookup yields CDR1 LGHDT and CDR2 YNNKEL (reference sequence). Produced via immunoSEQ multiplex PCR; TCRdb's table is partial and in-frame only. Among about 130,000 clones listed, 80% to 90% were seen once. Points from the study as a whole: Donors were chiefly white British, with a greater number of females, and clonal diversity was perhaps underestimated. Repertoire sampling happened only post peak T cell response.

V usage is TRBV3-1 (or the pseudogene TRBV3-2) and J usage is TRBJ1-1; 7 nucleotides agree with TRBD1. This TCR derives from an adult who received the AZD1222 COVID-19 vaccine. Here the sequenced sample was peripheral blood, taken 28 days after the second AZD1222 dose. The CDR3: CASSLRQGGTEAFF. The CDR3 nucleotides are TGTGCCAGCAGCCTAAGACAGGGTGGGACTGAAGCTTTCTTT.